This T cell receptor (beta chain) stems from a study of radiation and T cells in renal cell carcinoma. Study-level background: Nephrectomy followed 15 Gy stereotactic body radiation by 4 weeks.

Study-level results: Without pretreatment biopsies, baseline tumor clonotype presence was undetermined.

Sequencing was performed with immunoSEQ multiplex PCR; in TCRdb, only in-frame clones are kept and a portion is missing. The table lists 100,000 to 150,000 clones, over 75% of them singletons, with 5.8% in the top ten. Indicated time point: blood 2 weeks post-SBRT. Treatment reported: 15 Gy SBRT to primary tumor, nephrectomy 4 weeks later. Serial blood draws occurred at baseline and 2 and 4 weeks post-SBRT. This renal cell carcinoma was of the clear cell type. About this clone: Its antigen is unidentified. Other nucleotide sequences from this sample produce the same CDR3.

This TCR was recovered from a man aged 45-65 years with renal cell carcinoma. Sequencing used blood, obtained from a patient whose treatment included radiotherapy and nephrectomy.

The DNA for the CDR3 is TGCGCCAGCAGCTTATCACGGGAGAACACTGAAGCTTTCTTT. Residues: CASSLSRENTEAFF. J is TRBJ1-1 and V is TRBV5-1; D unresolved. The CDR3 has 14 amino acids. CDR1 is SGHRS and CDR2 is YFSETQ in the germline V gene. The V gene lost 2 bases and the J gene lost 1 base, with 9 bases spanning the gap. The full variable domain, completed using reference TRBV5-1 and TRBJ1-1, is KAGVTQTPRYLIKTRGQQVTLSCSPISGHRSVSWYQQTPGQGLQFLFEYFSETQRNKGNFPGRFSGRQFSNSRSEMNVSTLELGDSALYLCASSLSRENTEAFFGQGTRLTVV.